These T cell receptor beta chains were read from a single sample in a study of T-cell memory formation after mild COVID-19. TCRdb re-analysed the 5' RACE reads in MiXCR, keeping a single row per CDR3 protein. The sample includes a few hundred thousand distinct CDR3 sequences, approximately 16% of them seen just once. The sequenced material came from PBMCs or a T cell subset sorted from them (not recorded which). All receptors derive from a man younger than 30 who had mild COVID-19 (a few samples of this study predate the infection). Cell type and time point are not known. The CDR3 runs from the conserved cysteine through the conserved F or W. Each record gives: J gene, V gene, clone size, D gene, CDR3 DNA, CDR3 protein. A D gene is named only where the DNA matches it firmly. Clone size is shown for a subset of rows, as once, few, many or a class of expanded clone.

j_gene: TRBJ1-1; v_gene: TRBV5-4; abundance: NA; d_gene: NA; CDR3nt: TGTGCCAGCAGCTTGACGGCCAGGGAGACGAAAGCTTTCTTT; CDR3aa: CASSLTARETKAFF
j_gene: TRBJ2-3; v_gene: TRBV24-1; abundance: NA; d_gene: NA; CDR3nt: TGTGCCACATCGTCGGCGGGGGCCACAGATACGCAGTATTTT; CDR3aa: CATSSAGATDTQYF
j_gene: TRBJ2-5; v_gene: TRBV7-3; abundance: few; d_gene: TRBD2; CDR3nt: TGTGCCAGCAGCTTTGGGGGGGTTCAAGAGACCCAGTACTTC; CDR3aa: CASSFGGVQETQYF
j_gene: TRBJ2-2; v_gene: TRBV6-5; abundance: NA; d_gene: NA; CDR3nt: TGTGCCAGCATGGGGGGCAGTGCCGGGGAGCTGTTTTTT; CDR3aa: CASMGGSAGELFF
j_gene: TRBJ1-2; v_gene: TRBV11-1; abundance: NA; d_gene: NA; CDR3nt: TGTGCCAGCAGCGCCAGGGCAGCCAACTATGGCTACACCTTC; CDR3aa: CASSARAANYGYTF
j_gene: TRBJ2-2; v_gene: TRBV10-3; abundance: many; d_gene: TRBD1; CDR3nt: TGTGCCATCAGAAGACAGGGTGCCACCGGGGAGCTGTTTTTT; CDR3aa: CAIRRQGATGELFF
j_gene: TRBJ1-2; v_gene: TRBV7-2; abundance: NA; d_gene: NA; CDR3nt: TGTGCCAGCAGCTTTGCAACTAACTATGGCTACACCTTC; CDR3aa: CASSFATNYGYTF
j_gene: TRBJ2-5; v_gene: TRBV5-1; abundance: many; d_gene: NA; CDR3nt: TGTGCCAGCAGCTTAGTAGGGGACCAAGAGACCCAGTACTTC; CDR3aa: CASSLVGDQETQYF
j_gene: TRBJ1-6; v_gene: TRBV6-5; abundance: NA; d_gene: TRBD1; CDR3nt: TGTGCCAGCAGTTACAGGGGACAGGACATATCGGGTTCACCCCTCCACTTT; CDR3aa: CASSYRGQDISGSPLHF
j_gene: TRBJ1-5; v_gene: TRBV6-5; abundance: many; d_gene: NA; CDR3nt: TGTGCCAGCAGCTATTCCTACCCCCCGTCGAGCAATCAGCCCCAGCATTTT; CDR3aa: CASSYSYPPSSNQPQHF
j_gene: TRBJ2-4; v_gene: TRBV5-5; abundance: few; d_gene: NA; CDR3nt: TGTGCCAGCAGCTCCGGGACGCACGTCAAAAACATTCAGTACTTC; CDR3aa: CASSSGTHVKNIQYF
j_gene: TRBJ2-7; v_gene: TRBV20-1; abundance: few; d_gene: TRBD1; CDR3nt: TGCAGTGCTTTTCACGGGACAGGGATCCACGAGCAGTACTTC; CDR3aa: CSAFHGTGIHEQYF
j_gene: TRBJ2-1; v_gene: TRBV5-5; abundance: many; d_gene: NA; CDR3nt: TGTGCCAGCAGCTTCGACGCCGGGGGTGGCAATGAGCAGTTCTTC; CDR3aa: CASSFDAGGGNEQFF
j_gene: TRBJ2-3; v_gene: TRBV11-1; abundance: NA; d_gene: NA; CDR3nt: TGTGCCAGCACCCCTTCTACGTTCACAGATACGCAGTATTTT; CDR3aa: CASTPSTFTDTQYF
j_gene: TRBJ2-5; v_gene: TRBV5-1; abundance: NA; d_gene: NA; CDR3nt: TGCGCCAGCAGCTTCGACCCCATAGAGACCCAGTACTTC; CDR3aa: CASSFDPIETQYF
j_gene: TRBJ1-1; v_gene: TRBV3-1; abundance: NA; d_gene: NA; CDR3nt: TGTGCCAGCAGCCATGAGGGAAGAACTGAAGCTTTCTTT; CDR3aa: CASSHEGRTEAFF
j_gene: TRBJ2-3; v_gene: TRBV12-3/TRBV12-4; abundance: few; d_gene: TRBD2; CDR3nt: TGTGCCAGCAGCGCCGGACTAGAACTAGATACGCAGTATTTT; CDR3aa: CASSAGLELDTQYF
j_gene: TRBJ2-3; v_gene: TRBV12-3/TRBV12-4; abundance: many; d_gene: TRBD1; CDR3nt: TGTGCCAGCAGTCGCGGGCTGACAGGGGGCTCCTCCACAGATACGCAGTATTTT; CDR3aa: CASSRGLTGGSSTDTQYF
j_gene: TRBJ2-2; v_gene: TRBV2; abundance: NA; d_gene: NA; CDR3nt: TGTGCCAGCCGCAGAAACACCGGGGAGCTGTTTTTT; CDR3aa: CASRRNTGELFF
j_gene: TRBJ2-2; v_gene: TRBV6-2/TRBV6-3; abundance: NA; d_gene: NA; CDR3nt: TGTGCCAGCAGAGGATTTTCCGGGGAGCTGTTTTTT; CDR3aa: CASRGFSGELFF
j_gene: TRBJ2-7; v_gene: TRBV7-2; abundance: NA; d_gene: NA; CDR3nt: TGTGCCAGCACCCAGGGGTACAGCTCCTACGAGCAGTACTTC; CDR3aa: CASTQGYSSYEQYF
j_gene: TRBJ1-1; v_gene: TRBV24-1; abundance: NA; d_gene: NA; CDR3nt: TGTGCCACTCTCGGGGGGGACACTGAAGCTTTCTTT; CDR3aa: CATLGGDTEAFF
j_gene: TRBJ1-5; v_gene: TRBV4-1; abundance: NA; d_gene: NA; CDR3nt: TGCGCCAGCAGCCAAGAAGGGGGAAGGAGGGCTCAGCCCCAGCATTTT; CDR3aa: CASSQEGGRRAQPQHF
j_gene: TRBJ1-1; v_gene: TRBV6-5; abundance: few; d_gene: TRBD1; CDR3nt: TGTGCCAGCAGTACCAGGGGGGAGGTGAAGAAATTGGGGTTTGCTTTCTTT; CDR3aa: CASSTRGEVKKLGFAFF
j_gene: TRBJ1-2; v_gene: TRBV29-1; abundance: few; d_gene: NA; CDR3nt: TGCAGCGTGGGGACGACAACCACCTATGGCTACACCTTC; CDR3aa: CSVGTTTTYGYTF
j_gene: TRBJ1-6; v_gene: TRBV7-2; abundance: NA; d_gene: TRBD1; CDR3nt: TGTGCCAGCAGCTCCTTTCTGGGACAGGGTAATTCACCCCTCCACTTT; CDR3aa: CASSSFLGQGNSPLHF